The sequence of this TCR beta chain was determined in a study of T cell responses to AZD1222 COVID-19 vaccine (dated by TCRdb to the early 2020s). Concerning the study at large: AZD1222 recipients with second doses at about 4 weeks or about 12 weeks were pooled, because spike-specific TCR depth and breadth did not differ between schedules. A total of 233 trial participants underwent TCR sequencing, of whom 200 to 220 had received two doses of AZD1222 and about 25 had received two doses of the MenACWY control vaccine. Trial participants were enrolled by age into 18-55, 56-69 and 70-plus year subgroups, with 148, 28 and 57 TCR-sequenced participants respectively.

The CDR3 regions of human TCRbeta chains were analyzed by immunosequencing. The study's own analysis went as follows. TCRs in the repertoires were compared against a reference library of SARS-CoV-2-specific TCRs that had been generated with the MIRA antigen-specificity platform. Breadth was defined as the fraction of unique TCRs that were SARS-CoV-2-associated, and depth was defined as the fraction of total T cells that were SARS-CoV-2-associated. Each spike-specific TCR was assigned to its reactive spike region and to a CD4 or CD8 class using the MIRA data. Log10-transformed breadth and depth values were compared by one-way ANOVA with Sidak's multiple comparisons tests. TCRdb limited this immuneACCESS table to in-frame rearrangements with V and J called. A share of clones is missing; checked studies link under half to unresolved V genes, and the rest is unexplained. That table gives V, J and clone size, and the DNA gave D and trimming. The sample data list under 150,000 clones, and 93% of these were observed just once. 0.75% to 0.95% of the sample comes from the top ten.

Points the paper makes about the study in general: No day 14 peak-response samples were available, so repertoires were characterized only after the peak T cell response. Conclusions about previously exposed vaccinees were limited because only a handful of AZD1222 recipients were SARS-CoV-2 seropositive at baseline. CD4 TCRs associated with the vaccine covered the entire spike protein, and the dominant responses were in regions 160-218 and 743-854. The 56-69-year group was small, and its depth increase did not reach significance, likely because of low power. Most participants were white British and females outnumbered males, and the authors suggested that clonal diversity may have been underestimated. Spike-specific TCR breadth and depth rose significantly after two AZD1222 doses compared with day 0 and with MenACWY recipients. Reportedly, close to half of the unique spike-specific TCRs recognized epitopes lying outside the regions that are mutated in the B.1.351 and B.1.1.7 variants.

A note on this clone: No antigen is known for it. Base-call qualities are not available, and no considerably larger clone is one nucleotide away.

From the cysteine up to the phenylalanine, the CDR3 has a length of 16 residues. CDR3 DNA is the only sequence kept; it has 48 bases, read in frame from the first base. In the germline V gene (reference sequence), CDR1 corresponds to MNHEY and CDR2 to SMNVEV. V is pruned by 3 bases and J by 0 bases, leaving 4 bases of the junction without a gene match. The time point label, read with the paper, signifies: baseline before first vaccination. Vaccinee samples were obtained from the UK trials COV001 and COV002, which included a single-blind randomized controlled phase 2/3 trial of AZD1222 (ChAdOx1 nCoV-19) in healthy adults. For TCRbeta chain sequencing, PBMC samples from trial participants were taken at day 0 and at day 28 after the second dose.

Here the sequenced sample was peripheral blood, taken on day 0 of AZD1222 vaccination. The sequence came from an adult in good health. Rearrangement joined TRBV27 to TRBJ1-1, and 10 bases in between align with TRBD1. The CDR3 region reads CASSLGQGFMNTEAFF. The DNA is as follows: TGTGCCAGCAGTTTGGGACAGGGGTTTATGAACACTGAAGCTTTCTTT.